The clone carrying this T cell receptor (beta chain) was counted many times. Amplifying TCR beta CDR3 involved multiplex PCR carried out with 32 V and 13 J primers. TCRdb processed the multiplex PCR reads anew with MiXCR; each CDR3 protein has one entry. The sample shows fewer than 15,000 distinct CDR3 sequences, 28% of them seen only once. V trimming: 6 bases; J trimming: 5 bases; junction bases outside the gene matches: 11. The CDR3 is 17 residues long. This sample was included in a study of immune heterogeneity within non-small cell lung tumors. Whole-study context: The composition of the tumors was several squamous cell carcinomas, nine to eleven non-squamous carcinomas and 1 not otherwise specified.

Genomic DNA extracted from bulk tumor tissue served as template. A total of about 550 ng was used per sample. Several far-apart biopsies were taken per primary tumor during surgery. Enrolled patients presented with newly diagnosed, previously untreated non-small cell lung cancer and underwent curative surgery. The sequence was obtained from a man in his forties with non-small cell lung cancer. The chain uses TRBV12-3 or TRBV12-4 and TRBJ1-5; 12 bases match TRBD1. Input material: lung tumor tissue. The CDR3, as DNA: TGTGCCAGCAGAGTTTGGGGACAGGGGGCGAACGATCAGCCCCAGCATTTT. This sequence encodes CASRVWGQGANDQPQHF.